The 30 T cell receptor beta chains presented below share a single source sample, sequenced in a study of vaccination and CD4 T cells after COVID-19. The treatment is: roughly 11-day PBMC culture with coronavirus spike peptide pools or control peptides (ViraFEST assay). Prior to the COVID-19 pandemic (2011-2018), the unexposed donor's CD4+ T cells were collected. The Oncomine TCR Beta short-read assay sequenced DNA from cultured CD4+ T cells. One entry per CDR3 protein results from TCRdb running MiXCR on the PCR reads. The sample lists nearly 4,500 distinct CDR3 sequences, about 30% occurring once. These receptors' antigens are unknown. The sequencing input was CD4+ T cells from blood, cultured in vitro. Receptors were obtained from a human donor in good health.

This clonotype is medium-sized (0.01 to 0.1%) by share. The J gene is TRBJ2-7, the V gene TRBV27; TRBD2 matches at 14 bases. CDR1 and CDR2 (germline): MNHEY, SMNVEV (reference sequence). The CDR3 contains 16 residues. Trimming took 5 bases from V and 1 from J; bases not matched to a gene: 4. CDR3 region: CASSRGLAGESYEQYF. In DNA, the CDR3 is TGTGCCAGCAGTCGGGGACTAGCGGGGGAGTCCTACGAGCAGTACTTC.

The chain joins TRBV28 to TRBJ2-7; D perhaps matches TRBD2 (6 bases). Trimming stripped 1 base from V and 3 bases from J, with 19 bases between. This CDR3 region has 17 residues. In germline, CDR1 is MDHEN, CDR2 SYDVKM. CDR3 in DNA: TGTGCCAGCAGTTTATTCGCGGGGCTCCGTATAAGCTACGAGCAGTACTTC. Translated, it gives CASSLFAGLRISYEQYF.

CDR3 residues: CASRTGANTGELFF. The CDR3 DNA reads TGTGCCAGCAGAACAGGGGCGAACACCGGGGAGCTGTTTTTT. This chain connects TRBV6-4 to TRBJ2-2, with TRBD1 matching 7 bases. The V segment lost 6 bases and the J segment 0 bases; nucleotides outside the gene matches: 1. Germline loops: CDR1 MRHNA, CDR2 SNTAGT. This CDR3 is built from 14 residues.

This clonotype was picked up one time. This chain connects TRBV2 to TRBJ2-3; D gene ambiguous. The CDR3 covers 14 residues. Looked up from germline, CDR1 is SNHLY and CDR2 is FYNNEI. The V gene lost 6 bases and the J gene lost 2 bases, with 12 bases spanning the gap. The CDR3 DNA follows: TGTGCCAGCAGGGAGTTGATCCTCACAGATACGCAGTATTTT. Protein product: CASRELILTDTQYF. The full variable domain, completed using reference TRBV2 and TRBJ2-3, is EPEVTQTPSHQVTQMGQEVILRCVPISNHLYFYWYRQILGQKVEFLVSFYNNEISEKSEIFDDQFSVERPDGSNFTLKIRSTKLEDSAMYFCASRELILTDTQYFGPGTRLTVL.

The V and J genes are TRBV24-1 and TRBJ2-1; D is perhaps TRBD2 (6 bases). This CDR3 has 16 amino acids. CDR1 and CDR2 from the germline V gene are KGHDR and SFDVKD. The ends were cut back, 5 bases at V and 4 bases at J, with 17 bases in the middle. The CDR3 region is CATSGSGADDYNEQFF. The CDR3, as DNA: TGTGCCACCAGTGGTTCGGGAGCGGACGATTACAATGAGCAGTTCTTC.

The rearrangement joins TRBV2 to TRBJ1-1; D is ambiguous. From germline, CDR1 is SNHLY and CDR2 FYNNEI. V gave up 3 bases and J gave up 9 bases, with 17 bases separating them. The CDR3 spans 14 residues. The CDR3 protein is CASSDPALTEKAFF. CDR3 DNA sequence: TGTGCCAGCAGTGACCCCGCCCTCACCGAGAAAGCTTTCTTT.

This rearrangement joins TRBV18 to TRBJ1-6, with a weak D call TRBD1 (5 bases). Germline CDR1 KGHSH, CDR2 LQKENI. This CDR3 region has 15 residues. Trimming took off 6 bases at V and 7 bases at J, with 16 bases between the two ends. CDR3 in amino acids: CASSISQGINSPLHF. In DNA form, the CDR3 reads TGTGCCAGCTCCATCTCCCAGGGTATCAATTCACCCCTCCACTTT.

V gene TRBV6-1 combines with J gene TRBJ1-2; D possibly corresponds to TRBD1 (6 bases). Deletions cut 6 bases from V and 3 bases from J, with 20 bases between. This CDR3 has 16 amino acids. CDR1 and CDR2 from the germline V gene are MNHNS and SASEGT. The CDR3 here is CASSDTGGALDYGYTF. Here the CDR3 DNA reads TGTGCCAGCAGCGACACCGGGGGGGCGCTTGACTATGGCTACACCTTC.

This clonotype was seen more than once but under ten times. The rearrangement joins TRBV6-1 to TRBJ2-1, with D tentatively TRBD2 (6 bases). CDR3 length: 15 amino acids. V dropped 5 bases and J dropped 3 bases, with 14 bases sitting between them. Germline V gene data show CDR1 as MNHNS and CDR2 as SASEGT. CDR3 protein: CASSNRRLVYNEQFF. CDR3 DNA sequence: TGTGCCAGCAGTAACCGCCGACTAGTCTACAATGAGCAGTTCTTC.

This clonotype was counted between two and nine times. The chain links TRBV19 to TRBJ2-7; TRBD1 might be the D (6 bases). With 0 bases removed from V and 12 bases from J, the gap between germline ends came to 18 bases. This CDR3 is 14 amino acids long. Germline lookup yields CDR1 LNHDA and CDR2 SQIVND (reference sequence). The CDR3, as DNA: TGTGCCAGTAGTATAGATCGCCAGGGGCCCCCGATGTACTTC. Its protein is CASSIDRQGPPMYF.

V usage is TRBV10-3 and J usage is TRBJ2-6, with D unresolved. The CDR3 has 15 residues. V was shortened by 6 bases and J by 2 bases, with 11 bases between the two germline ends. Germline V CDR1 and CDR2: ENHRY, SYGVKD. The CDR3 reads CAISPDLAGANVLTF. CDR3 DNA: TGTGCCATCAGCCCCGATCTGGCTGGGGCCAACGTCCTGACTTTC.

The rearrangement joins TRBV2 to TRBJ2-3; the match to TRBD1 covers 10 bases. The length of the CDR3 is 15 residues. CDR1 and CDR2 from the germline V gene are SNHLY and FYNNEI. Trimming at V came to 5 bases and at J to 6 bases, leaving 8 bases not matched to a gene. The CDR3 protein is CASSTRDRGRDTQYF. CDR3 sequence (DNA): TGTGCCAGCAGTACCCGGGACAGGGGCCGGGATACGCAGTATTTT.

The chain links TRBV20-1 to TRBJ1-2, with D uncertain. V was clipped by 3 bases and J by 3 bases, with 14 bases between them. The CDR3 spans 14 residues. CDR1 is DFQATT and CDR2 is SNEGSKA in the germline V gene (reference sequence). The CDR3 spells CSARPDYNYYGYTF. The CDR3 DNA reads TGCAGTGCTAGGCCAGACTATAACTACTATGGCTACACCTTC.

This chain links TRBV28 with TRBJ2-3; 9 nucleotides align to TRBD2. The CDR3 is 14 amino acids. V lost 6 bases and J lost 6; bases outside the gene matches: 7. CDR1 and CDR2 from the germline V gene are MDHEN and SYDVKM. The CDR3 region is CASSRPAGGDTQYF. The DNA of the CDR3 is TGTGCCAGCAGCCGCCCCGCGGGGGGGGATACGCAGTATTTT.

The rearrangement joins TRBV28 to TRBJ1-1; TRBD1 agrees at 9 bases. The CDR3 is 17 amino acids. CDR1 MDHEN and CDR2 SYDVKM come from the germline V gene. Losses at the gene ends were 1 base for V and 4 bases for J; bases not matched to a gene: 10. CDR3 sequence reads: CASSLLSGTGSTTEAFF. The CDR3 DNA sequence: TGTGCCAGCAGTTTATTGAGTGGGACAGGGTCGACCACTGAAGCTTTCTTT.

For the CDR3, the DNA is TGTGCCAGCAGCCCTGACAGGGCCTATGGCTACACCTTC. It specifies CASSPDRAYGYTF. The J gene is TRBJ1-2, the V gene TRBV6-1; 7 nucleotides line up with TRBD1. The CDR3 is made up of 13 amino acids. Unmatched junction bases numbered 5, after V lost 6 bases and J lost 4 bases. Germline V gives CDR1 MNHNS, CDR2 SASEGT.

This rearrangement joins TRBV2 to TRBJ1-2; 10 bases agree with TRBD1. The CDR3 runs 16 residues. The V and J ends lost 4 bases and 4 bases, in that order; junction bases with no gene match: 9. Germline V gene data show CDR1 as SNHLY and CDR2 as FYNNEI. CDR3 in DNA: TGTGCCAGCAGTGCCGGGACAGGGGATGGAAGCTATGGCTACACCTTC. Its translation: CASSAGTGDGSYGYTF.

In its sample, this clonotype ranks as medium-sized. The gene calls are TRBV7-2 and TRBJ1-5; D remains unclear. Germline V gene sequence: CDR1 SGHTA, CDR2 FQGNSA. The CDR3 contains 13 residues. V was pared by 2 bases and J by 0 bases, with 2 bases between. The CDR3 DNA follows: TGTGCCAGCAGCTTAAGTAGCAATCAGCCCCAGCATTTT. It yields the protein CASSLSSNQPQHF. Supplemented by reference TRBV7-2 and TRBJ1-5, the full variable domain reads GAGVSQSPSNKVTEKGKDVELRCDPISGHTALYWYRQSLGQGLEFLIYFQGNSAPDKSGLPSDRFSAERTGGSVSTLTIQRTQQEDSAVYLCASSLSSNQPQHFGDGTRLSIL.

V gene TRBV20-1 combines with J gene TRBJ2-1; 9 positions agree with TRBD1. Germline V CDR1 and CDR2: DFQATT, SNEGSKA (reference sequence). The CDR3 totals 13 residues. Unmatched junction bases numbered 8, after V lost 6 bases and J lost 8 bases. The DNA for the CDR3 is TGCAGTGCGCCGGGACAGGGTTCGGATGAGCAGTTCTTC. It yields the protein CSAPGQGSDEQFF.

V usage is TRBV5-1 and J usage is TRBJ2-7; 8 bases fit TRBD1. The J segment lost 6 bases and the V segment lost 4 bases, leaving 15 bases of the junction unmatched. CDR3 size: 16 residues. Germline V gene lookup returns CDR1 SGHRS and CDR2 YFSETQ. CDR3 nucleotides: TGCGCCAGCAGCCCCCGGTCTAGGACAGGGTCGGTCGAGCAGTACTTC. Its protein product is CASSPRSRTGSVEQYF.

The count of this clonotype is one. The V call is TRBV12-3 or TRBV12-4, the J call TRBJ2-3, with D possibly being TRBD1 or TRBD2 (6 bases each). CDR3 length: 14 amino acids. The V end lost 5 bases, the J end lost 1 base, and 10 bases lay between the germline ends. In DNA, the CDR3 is TGTGCCAGCAGTAGGGGGGCGGGCACAGATACGCAGTATTTT. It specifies CASSRGAGTDTQYF.

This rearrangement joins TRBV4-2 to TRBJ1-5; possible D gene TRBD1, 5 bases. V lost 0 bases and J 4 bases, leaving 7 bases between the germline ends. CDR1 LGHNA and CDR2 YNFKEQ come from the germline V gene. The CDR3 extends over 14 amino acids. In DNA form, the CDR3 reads TGTGCCAGCAGCCAAGACAGGGTTAATCAGCCCCAGCATTTT. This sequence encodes CASSQDRVNQPQHF.

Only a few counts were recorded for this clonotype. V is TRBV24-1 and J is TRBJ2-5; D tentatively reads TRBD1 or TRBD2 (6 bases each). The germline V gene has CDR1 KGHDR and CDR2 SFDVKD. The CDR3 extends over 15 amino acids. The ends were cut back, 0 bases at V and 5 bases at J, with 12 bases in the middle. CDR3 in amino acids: CATSDLVGAGETQYF. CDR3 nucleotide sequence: TGTGCCACCAGTGATTTGGTGGGGGCGGGGGAGACCCAGTACTTC.

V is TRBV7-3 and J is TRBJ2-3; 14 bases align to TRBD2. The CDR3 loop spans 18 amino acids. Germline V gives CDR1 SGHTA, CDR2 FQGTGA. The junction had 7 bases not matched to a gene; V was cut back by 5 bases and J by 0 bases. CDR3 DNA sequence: TGTGCCAGCAGCCCAGGGACTAGCGGGAGCCTGAGCACAGATACGCAGTATTTT. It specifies CASSPGTSGSLSTDTQYF.

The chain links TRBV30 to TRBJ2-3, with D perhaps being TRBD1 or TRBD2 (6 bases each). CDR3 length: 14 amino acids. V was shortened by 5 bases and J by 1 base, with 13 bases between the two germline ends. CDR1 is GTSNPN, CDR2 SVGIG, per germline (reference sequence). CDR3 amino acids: CAWGGPGGTDTQYF. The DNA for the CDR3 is TGTGCCTGGGGGGGCCCGGGGGGCACAGATACGCAGTATTTT.

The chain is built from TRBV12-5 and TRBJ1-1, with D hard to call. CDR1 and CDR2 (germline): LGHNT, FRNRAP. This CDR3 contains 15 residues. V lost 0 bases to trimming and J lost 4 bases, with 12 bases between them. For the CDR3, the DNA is TGTGCTAGTGGTTTGGTACTTGGGGAGGGCACTGAAGCTTTCTTT. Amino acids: CASGLVLGEGTEAFF. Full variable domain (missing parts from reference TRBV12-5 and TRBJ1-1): DARVTQTPRHKVTEMGQEVTMRCQPILGHNTVFWYRQTMMQGLELLAYFRNRAPLDDSGMPKDRFSAEMPDATLATLKIQPSEPRDSAVYFCASGLVLGEGTEAFFGQGTRLTVV.

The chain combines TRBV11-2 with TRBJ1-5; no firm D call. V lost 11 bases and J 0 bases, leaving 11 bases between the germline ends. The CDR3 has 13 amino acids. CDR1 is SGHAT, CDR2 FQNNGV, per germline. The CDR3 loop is CAYAGYSNQPQHF. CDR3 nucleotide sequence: TGTGCCTATGCGGGATATAGCAATCAGCCCCAGCATTTT.

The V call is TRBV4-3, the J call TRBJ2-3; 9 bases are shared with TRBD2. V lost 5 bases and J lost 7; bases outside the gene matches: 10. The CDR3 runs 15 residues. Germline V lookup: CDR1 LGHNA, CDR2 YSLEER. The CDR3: CASSGGGASFNTQYF. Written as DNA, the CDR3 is TGCGCCAGCAGCGGCGGGGGGGCAAGTTTTAATACGCAGTATTTT.

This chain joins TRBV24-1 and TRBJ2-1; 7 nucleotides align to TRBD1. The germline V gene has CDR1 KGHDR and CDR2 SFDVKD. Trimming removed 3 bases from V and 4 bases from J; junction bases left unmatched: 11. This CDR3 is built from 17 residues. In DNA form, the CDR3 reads TGTGCCACCAGTGATGTGACCGGGACAGCAAGATACAATGAGCAGTTCTTC. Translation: CATSDVTGTARYNEQFF.

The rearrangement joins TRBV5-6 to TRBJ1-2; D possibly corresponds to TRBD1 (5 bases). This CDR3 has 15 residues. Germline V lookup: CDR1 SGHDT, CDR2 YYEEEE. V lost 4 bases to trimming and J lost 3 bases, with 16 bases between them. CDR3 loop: CASSPLGRGDYGYTF. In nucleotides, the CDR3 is TGTGCCAGCAGCCCCCTGGGGAGGGGAGACTATGGCTACACCTTC.